This TCR beta chain derives from a study of cytomegalovirus exposure and HLA in healthy donors. Overall study: Of 350 to 400 genotyped donors, 81% grouped in the Caucasian-associated ancestry cluster.

The study ran its PCR with 60 Vbeta and 13 Jbeta primers. Sequencing was performed with immunoSEQ multiplex PCR; in TCRdb, only in-frame clones are kept and a portion is missing. The data hold about 130,000 clones, with around three quarters observed a single time. The count of this clone is one. Its specificity is not known. General study results and limits: CMV serostatus was the only recorded immune exposure for donors.

Germline CDR1 is MNHEY and CDR2 is SVGAGI. The ends were cut back, 0 bases at V and 5 bases at J, with 10 bases in the middle. The CDR3 runs 14 residues. The receptor's source is a woman aged 50 to 65 in good health and CMV-seronegative. This chain uses TRBV6-5 with TRBJ1-1; the D gene is possibly TRBD1 (5 bases). Sequences were obtained from PBMCs. The CDR3 DNA follows: TGTGCCAGCAGTTACTCCGGGGGTAAGACTGAAGCTTTCTTT. It codes for CASSYSGGKTEAFF.